These 4 T cell receptor beta chains originate from one sample sequenced in a study of a mutant IDH1 vaccine in newly diagnosed glioma. These receptors lack a known antigen. As to time point: week 35, safety follow-up. Vaccine doses each comprised 300 ug of mutant IDH1 20-mer peptide, with topical imiquimod. Clones were sequenced by immunoSEQ multiplex PCR, and TCRdb holds only the in-frame ones, with some missing. Found here are over 45,000 clones, around 78% of them singletons; the top ten hold over 9%. The sequencing here drew on PBMCs, taken from a glioma patient whose treatment included an IDH1 peptide vaccine. These receptors all come from a man in his forties with glioma.

This rearrangement joins TRBV29-1 to TRBJ2-1; D may be TRBD1 (5 bases). Germline CDR1 SQVTM, CDR2 ANQGSEA. Trimming took 4 bases from V and 14 from J, leaving 12 bases between them. This CDR3 spans 10 amino acids. The CDR3 sequence: CSVGAQGEFF. The CDR3 nucleotides read TGCAGCGTTGGAGCTCAAGGGGAGTTCTTC.

The chain employs TRBV9 and TRBJ1-2, with D tentatively TRBD1 (6 bases). CDR1 SGDLS and CDR2 YYNGEE come from the germline V gene. V was pared by 0 bases and J by 5 bases, with 8 bases between. The CDR3 runs 13 residues. The CDR3 loop reads CASSVDQGYGYTF. CDR3 nucleotides: TGTGCCAGCAGCGTAGATCAGGGGTATGGCTACACCTTC.

V gene TRBV6-5 combines with J gene TRBJ1-5, with D maybe TRBD1 (5 bases). CDR3 length: 14 residues. V was shortened by 2 bases and J by 3 bases, with 8 bases between the two germline ends. Germline V gene data show CDR1 as MNHEY and CDR2 as SVGAGI. The CDR3 loop reads CASSYRGDNQPQHF. In nucleotides, the CDR3 is TGTGCCAGCAGTTACAGGGGAGACAATCAGCCCCAGCATTTT.

This chain links TRBV5-1 with TRBJ1-2; a weak D match, TRBD1 (5 bases). With 0 bases removed from V and 3 bases from J, the gap between germline ends came to 21 bases. In germline, CDR1 is SGHRS, CDR2 YFSETQ. This CDR3 comprises 18 residues. CDR3 protein: CASSLGATAQLTDYGYTF. CDR3 DNA sequence: TGCGCCAGCAGCTTGGGAGCGACAGCACAGCTTACGGACTATGGCTACACCTTC.